This T cell receptor beta chain was sequenced for a study of T cell repertoires in cytomegalovirus infection. Broader study findings: In two of eight donors, the top clonotype was HLA-C-restricted CMV-specific.

TCRdb itself ran the reads through MiXCR, one entry per CDR3 protein. The sample lists around 230,000 distinct CDR3 sequences, about 5.9% occurring once. The CDR3 length is 15 residues. V was trimmed by 8 bases and J by 2 bases, leaving 16 bases between them. Germline V gene lookup returns CDR1 LNHDA and CDR2 SQIVND (reference sequence). This clonotype was recorded many times. Its antigen is not known. The source material was PBMCs. The TCR was taken from a human donor in good health (CMV status not recorded). Some clones in this sample may be carry-over from other donors' samples. The rearrangement joins TRBV19 to TRBJ1-5; D is possibly TRBD1 (5 bases). The CDR3 region is CASLEAGTGNQPQHF. CDR3 coding DNA: TGTGCCAGTCTCGAAGCCGGGACGGGCAATCAGCCCCAGCATTTT.